This T cell receptor beta chain emerged from a study of memory CD4+ T cells and cytomegalovirus serostatus. Turning to the study itself: Donors were healthy Belgian adults, 8 to 10 CMV seropositive and about two dozen seronegative. Study-wide results and limits: Each of 65 to 75 CMV-associated TCRbeta sequences occurred in one to five individuals. Median bootstrapped AUC for CMV status was about 0.95 originally, less than 0.93 US-trained.

The CDR3 length is 17 residues. Germline loops: CDR1 SGHRS, CDR2 YFSETQ. V dropped 2 bases and J dropped 5 bases, with 22 bases sitting between them. About this clone itself: Its target is unknown.

The sort gate was single viable CD3+CD4+CD8-CD45RO+ cells for memory CD4+ T cells. Data came from immunoSEQ multiplex PCR; TCRdb stores just in-frame clones and leaves some out. The sample consists of tens of thousands of clones, roughly 80% of them appearing once. The chain employs TRBV5-1 and TRBJ1-2, with D possibly matching TRBD1 (6 bases). The origin of this receptor is an adult in good health and CMV-seronegative. Some clones in this sample may be carry-over from other donors' samples. The source material was memory CD4+ T cells from blood. The CDR3 loop is CASSLSLNLQGQYGYTF. The CDR3 coding sequence is TGCGCCAGCAGCTTAAGTCTTAATTTACAGGGTCAATATGGCTACACCTTC.